This entry describes one TCR beta chain. This sample was included in a study of blood T cell repertoires in COVID-19. Method: immunoSEQ multiplex PCR; TCRdb's copy keeps in-frame clones and lacks some. This sample has fewer than 300,000 clones; approximately 90% occur once, and the top ten carry roughly 0.8%. Material for sequencing was peripheral blood. The clonotype was recovered from a man under 40 with acute or convalescent COVID-19.

The CDR3 DNA is TGTGCCAGCAGCCTTGGACAGGGAACGGGAGAGACCCAGTACTTC. This codes for CASSLGQGTGETQYF. The J gene is TRBJ2-5, the V gene TRBV3-1 (or the pseudogene TRBV3-2); 8 nucleotides match TRBD1. CDR1 is LGHDT and CDR2 is YNNKEL in the germline V gene (reference sequence). This CDR3 is built from 15 residues. V shed 4 bases, J shed 4 bases, and the junction held 8 bases outside the gene matches.